Described below is a single TCR beta chain sequence and its context. The antigen remains unidentified. The sample is drawn from a study of cytomegalovirus exposure and HLA in healthy donors. Study-wide results and limits: Clonal expansion was found to be greater in HLA-associated TCR beta chains than in equally common others in a later analysis.

The PCR was carried out with 60 Vbeta primers and 13 Jbeta primers. Original processing notes: Unique TCR beta chains numbered about 79 million in a later analysis, with around 11 million shared. The repertoire was sequenced with immunoSEQ multiplex PCR; TCRdb's copy has only in-frame clones and lacks some. V and J calls plus clone size are reproduced from that table; the DNA served to infer D and trimming. Altogether under 150,000 clones are present, approximately 83% being singletons, with the ten largest covering around 2.4%. There are 14 residues in the CDR3. Losses at the gene ends were 5 bases for V and 4 bases for J; bases not matched to a gene: 8. Germline V gives CDR1 SGHDT, CDR2 YYEEEE.

The genes are TRBV5-6 and TRBJ1-2; 7 bases map to TRBD1. This TCR derives from a male donor in good health and CMV-seronegative. Sequenced input: PBMCs. This chain's CDR3 is CASRAGTAIYGYTF. In DNA, the CDR3 is TGTGCCAGCAGGGCCGGGACAGCAATCTATGGCTACACCTTC.